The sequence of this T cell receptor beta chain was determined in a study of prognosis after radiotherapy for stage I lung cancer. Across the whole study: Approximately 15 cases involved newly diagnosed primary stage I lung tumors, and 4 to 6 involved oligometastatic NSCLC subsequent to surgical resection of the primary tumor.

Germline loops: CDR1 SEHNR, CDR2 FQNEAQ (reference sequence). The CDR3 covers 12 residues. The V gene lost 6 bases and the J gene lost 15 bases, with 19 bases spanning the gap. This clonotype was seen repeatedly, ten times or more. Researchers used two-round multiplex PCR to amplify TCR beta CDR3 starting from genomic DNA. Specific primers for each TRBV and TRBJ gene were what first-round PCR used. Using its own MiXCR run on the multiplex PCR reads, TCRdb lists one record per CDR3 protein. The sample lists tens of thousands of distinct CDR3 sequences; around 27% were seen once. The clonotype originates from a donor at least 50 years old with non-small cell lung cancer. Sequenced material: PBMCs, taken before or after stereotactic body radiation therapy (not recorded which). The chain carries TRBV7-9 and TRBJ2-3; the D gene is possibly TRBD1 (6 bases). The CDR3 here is CASSLGHRRQYF. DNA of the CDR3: TGTGCCAGCAGTCTGGGACACAGGAGGCAATATTTT. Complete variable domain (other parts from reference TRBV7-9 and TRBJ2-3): DTGVSQNPRHKITKRGQNVTFRCDPISEHNRLYWYRQTLGQGPEFLTYFQNEAQLEKSRLLSDRFSAERPKGSFSTLEIQRTEQGDSAMYLCASSLGHRRQYFGPGTRLTVL.